The 17 T cell receptor beta chains below were found in one sample sequenced in a study of CDR3 diversity in severe acne. TCRdb passed the PCR reads through MiXCR, listing each CDR3 protein once. Here the sample spans almost 85,000 distinct CDR3 sequences, under 60% being singletons. The sample was blood. The receptors were gathered from a male donor in good health, without acne.

This clonotype appeared a few times. The chain couples TRBV27 to TRBJ2-7; 11 bases line up with TRBD2. V gave up 3 bases and J gave up 0 bases; unmatched junction bases: 10. The germline V gene has CDR1 MNHEY and CDR2 SMNVEV (reference sequence). This CDR3 is built from 18 residues. CDR3 in DNA: TGTGCCAGCAGTTTCACTGGGACTAGCGGAGGAAGCTCCTACGAGCAGTACTTC. Amino acids: CASSFTGTSGGSSYEQYF.

The chain carries TRBV6-5 and TRBJ1-1, with no clear D. Trimming shortened V by 3 bases and J by 7 bases, and 21 bases separated the two germline ends. The CDR3 runs to 16 residues. CDR1 MNHEY and CDR2 SVGAGI come from the germline V gene. The CDR3 DNA reads TGTGCCAGCAGTTATGTAGCGGGAGGGCCCTACAATGAAGCTTTCTTT. Protein sequence: CASSYVAGGPYNEAFF.

As concerns this clonotype: A read error is likely, as this CDR3 ends without the conserved phenylalanine or tryptophan. The rearrangement links TRBV9 to TRBJ2-1; 7 positions agree with TRBD1. The DNA end is more similar to TRBJ2-7, so the J call may be wrong. Germline assignment: CDR1 SGDLS and CDR2 YYNGEE. The CDR3 loop spans 16 amino acids. The chain's CDR3 is CASSVEQGSSYNEQYL. DNA for the CDR3: TGTGCCAGCAGCGTAGAACAGGGGAGCTCCTACAATGAGCAGTACCTC.

This chain joins TRBV20-1 and TRBJ2-3, with D possibly TRBD1 on 6 matching bases. Germline V gene lookup returns CDR1 DFQATT and CDR2 SNEGSKA (reference sequence). This CDR3 has 17 residues. V lost 4 bases, J lost 2 bases, and 22 bases lay in between. The CDR3 sequence: CSAKGVGREFFTDTQYF. The CDR3 bases are TGCAGTGCTAAGGGGGTCGGCAGGGAGTTTTTCACAGATACGCAGTATTTT.

As DNA, the CDR3 is TGTGCCAGCAGTCCCGCGCACGCAGGCCCGGGGGAGACCCAGTACTTC. This translates into CASSPAHAGPGETQYF. This chain links TRBV2 with TRBJ2-5; D possibly corresponds to TRBD2 (5 bases). The CDR3 is made up of 16 amino acids. Per germline, CDR1 SNHLY and CDR2 FYNNEI. V shed 5 bases and J shed 5 bases, with 21 bases lying between them.

The rearrangement joins TRBV20-1 to TRBJ2-7; 11 positions match TRBD1. The CDR3 length is 14 residues. CDR1 DFQATT and CDR2 SNEGSKA come from the germline V gene (reference sequence). V was clipped by 3 bases and J by 5 bases; unmatched bases: 6. CDR3 DNA: TGCAGTGCTAGTCCAGGACAGGGGGCCAACGAGCAGTACTTC. As protein: CSASPGQGANEQYF.

This clonotype was seen just once. One end of the junction does not line up with germline, which may come from a read error. J is TRBJ1-5 and V is TRBV10-1, with D possibly being TRBD1 (6 bases). Germline-derived CDR1 and CDR2 are WNHNN and SYGVQD (reference sequence). CDR3 size: 17 residues. This chain's CDR3 is CASTPSSGRGYYQPQHF. For the CDR3, the DNA is TGTGCCAGCACCCCCTCAAGCGGCAGGGGCTATTATCAGCCCCAGCATTTT.

V gene TRBV24-1 combines with J gene TRBJ1-2, with a tentative D call TRBD1 (6 bases). Trimming removed 5 bases at V and 1 base at J, with 22 bases between. The V gene's germline CDR1 is KGHDR and CDR2 SFDVKD. This CDR3 is 18 amino acids long. The CDR3 DNA reads TGTGCCACCAGTGGGCTATATGCGGCAGGGGCCCTTAACTATGGCTACACCTTC. Its translation: CATSGLYAAGALNYGYTF.

V gene TRBV11-3 combines with J gene TRBJ2-7; D is unclear. Per germline, CDR1 SGHNT and CDR2 YENEEA. This CDR3 comprises 11 residues. The ends were cut back, 5 bases at V and 6 bases at J, with 8 bases in the middle. The CDR3: CASSPRSEQYF. DNA for the CDR3: TGTGCCAGCAGCCCTCGGTCCGAGCAGTACTTC.

This clonotype was counted many times. The CDR3 sequence is CASTGGQYSGANVLTF. The CDR3 DNA reads TGTGCCAGCACTGGGGGACAGTACTCTGGGGCCAACGTCCTGACTTTC. The chain has TRBV2 and TRBJ2-6; TRBD1 matches 7 bases. Trimming at V came to 7 bases and at J to 0 bases, leaving 6 bases not matched to a gene. This CDR3 has 16 residues. CDR1 and CDR2 (germline): SNHLY, FYNNEI.

This clonotype showed up many times. The chain uses TRBV5-8 and TRBJ2-7, with 9 nucleotides matching TRBD1. The CDR3 is made up of 15 amino acids. V was pared by 0 bases and J by 3 bases, with 4 bases of the junction left unmatched. Germline CDR1 and CDR2: SGHTS and YDEGEE. CDR3 nucleotide sequence: TGTGCCAGCAGCTTGGGCGGACAGGGGTTCTACGAGCAGTACTTC. Protein sequence: CASSLGGQGFYEQYF.

V gene TRBV2 combines with J gene TRBJ1-1; 7 bases align to TRBD1. Germline trimming cut 7 bases from V and 5 bases from J; bases unmatched to any gene: 7. The germline CDR1 and CDR2 sequences are SNHLY and FYNNEI. CDR3 size: 13 residues. For the CDR3, the DNA is TGTGCCAGCACCGAGGGGGCGATAACTGAAGCTTTCTTT. Amino acids: CASTEGAITEAFF. The whole variable domain, remainder taken from reference TRBV2 and TRBJ1-1, is EPEVTQTPSHQVTQMGQEVILRCVPISNHLYFYWYRQILGQKVEFLVSFYNNEISEKSEIFDDQFSVERPDGSNFTLKIRSTKLEDSAMYFCASTEGAITEAFFGQGTRLTVV.

The V call is TRBV6-7, the J call TRBJ1-1; 9 nucleotides match TRBD1. TRBV6-7 is classed as an ORF, of uncertain function. The trim removed 5 bases at V and 3 bases at J, leaving 7 bases unmatched. The CDR3 has 15 residues. The DNA of the CDR3 is TGTGCCAGCAGTGGTTCACAGGGGGCTGACACTGAAGCTTTCTTT. Translation: CASSGSQGADTEAFF.

The chain has TRBV14 and TRBJ2-1, with D perhaps matching TRBD1 (5 bases). This CDR3 has 17 residues. The V and J ends lost 0 bases and 6 bases respectively, with 18 bases between them. CDR1 is SGHDN, CDR2 FVKESK, per germline. The chain's CDR3 is CASSQDDSGAPFNEQFF. The CDR3 nucleotides are TGTGCCAGCAGCCAAGATGACTCTGGGGCCCCTTTCAATGAGCAGTTCTTC.

As for this clonotype: At one of its ends the junction is not consistent with the germline gene, which may arise from a read error. This sequence joins TRBV7-7 and TRBJ2-7, with D tentatively TRBD2 (5 bases). In germline, CDR1 is SSHAT, CDR2 FNYEAQ (reference sequence). The CDR3 covers 15 residues. CDR3: CASSLSSGSSYEQYF. The CDR3 region has the DNA TGTGCTAGCAGCTTGTCCAGCGGAAGTTCCTACGAGCAGTACTTC.

V and J are TRBV2 and TRBJ1-4; D ambiguous. Trimming stripped 9 bases from V and 4 bases from J, with 9 bases between. The CDR3 is 12 residues long. Looked up from germline, CDR1 is SNHLY and CDR2 is FYNNEI. CDR3 sequence: CASRADNEKLFF. As DNA, the CDR3 is TGTGCCAGTAGGGCAGATAATGAAAAACTGTTTTTT.

This clonotype was seen repeatedly, ten times or more. V is TRBV20-1 and J is TRBJ2-7; D ambiguous. Germline loops: CDR1 DFQATT, CDR2 SNEGSKA (reference sequence). V shed 0 bases and J shed 5 bases, with 5 bases lying between them. The CDR3 runs to 11 residues. The chain's CDR3 is CSARDADEQYF. The CDR3 DNA reads as TGCAGTGCTAGAGATGCGGACGAGCAGTACTTC.